This TCR beta chain was sequenced in a study of radiotherapy plus CTLA-4 blockade in lung cancer. Clones were sequenced by immunoSEQ multiplex PCR, and TCRdb holds only the in-frame ones, with some missing. Of some 110,000 clones in the sample, nearly 80% are singletons; the top ten hold around 4.8%. Patients with chemo-refractory metastatic non-small-cell lung cancer received focal radiation plus CTLA-4 blockade with ipilimumab. Germline CDR1 reads KGHSH; CDR2 reads LQKENI. Trimming removed 0 bases at V and 8 bases at J, with 11 bases between. There are 14 residues in the CDR3. Specimen: peripheral blood, collected from a patient treated with radiotherapy plus ipilimumab. The clonotype comes from a human donor with non-small cell lung cancer who had a partial response to radiotherapy plus ipilimumab. The V gene is TRBV18, the J gene TRBJ1-3; D may be TRBD1 (5 bases). The CDR3 DNA is TGTGCCAGCTCACCACCAACGTCGGGGGACACCATATATTTT. This sequence encodes CASSPPTSGDTIYF.